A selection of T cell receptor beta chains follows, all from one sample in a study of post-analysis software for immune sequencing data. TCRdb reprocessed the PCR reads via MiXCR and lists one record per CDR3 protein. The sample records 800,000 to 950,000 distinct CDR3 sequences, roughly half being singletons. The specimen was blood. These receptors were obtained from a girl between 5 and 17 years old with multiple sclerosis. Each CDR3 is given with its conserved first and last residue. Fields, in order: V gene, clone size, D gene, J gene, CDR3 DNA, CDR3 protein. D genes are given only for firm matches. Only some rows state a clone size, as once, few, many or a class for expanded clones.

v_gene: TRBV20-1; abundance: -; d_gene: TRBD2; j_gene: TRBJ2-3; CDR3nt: TGCAGTGCTAGTACTAGCGGGCCCACAGATACGCAGTATTTT; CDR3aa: CSASTSGPTDTQYF
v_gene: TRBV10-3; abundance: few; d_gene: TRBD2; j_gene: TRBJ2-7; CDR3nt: TGTGCCATCAGTCCTAGCGGGGGAGCCTACGAGCAGTACTTC; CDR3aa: CAISPSGGAYEQYF
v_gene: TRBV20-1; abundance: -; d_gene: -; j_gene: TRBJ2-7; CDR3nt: TGCAGTGCTAGAGATAGACAGGCGACCTACGAGCAGTACTTC; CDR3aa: CSARDRQATYEQYF
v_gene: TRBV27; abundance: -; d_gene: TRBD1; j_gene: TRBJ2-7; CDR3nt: TGTGCCAGCAGTTTTGGTGGGGACAGGGCTTACCGCAGCTCCTACGAGCAGTACTTC; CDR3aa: CASSFGGDRAYRSSYEQYF
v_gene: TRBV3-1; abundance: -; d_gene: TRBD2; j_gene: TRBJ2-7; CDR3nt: TGTGCCAGCAGCCCTTCCGGGACTAAGGACGAGCAGTACTTC; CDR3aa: CASSPSGTKDEQYF
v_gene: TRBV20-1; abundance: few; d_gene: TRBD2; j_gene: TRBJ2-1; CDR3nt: TGCAGTGCCGCAGGACTAGCGGGATCCAATGAGCAGTTCTTC; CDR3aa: CSAAGLAGSNEQFF
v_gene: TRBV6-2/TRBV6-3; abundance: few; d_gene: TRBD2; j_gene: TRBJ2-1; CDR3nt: TGTGCCAGCAGCTCCGGACTAGCGGGACCTTTCGATGAGCAGTTCTTC; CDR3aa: CASSSGLAGPFDEQFF
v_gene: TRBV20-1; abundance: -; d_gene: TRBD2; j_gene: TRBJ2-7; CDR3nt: TGCAGTGCTAGAGATCGTCTAGCGGGAGGCCGCTCCTACGAGCAGTACTTC; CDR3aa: CSARDRLAGGRSYEQYF
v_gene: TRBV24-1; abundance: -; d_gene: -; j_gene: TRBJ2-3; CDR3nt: TGTGCCACCGGTGAACACGGAGATACGCAGTATTTT; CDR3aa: CATGEHGDTQYF
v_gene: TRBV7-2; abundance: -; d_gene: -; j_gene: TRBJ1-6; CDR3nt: TGTGCCAGCAGCTTAGTTTTGGCGGCTGTCCTCCACTTT; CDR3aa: CASSLVLAAVLHF
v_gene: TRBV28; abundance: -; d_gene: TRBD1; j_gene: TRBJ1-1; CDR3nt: TGTGCCAGCCCCCCGGGGCAGGGGGAATTTGAGGCTGAAGCTTTCTTT; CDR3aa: CASPPGQGEFEAEAFF
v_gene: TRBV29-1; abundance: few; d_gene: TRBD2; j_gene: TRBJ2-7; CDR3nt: TGCAGCGTTGAGTTGGGCGGGAGGGCCCTCTACGAGCAGTACTTC; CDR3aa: CSVELGGRALYEQYF
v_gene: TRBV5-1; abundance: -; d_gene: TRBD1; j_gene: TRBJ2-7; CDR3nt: TGCGCCAACTATCCCGGGACAGCTTCCTACGAGCAGTACTTC; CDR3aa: CANYPGTASYEQYF
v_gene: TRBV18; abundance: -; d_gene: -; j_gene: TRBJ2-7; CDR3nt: TGTGCCAGCTCACCTAGCCAGGACAGCTCCTACGAGCAGTACTTC; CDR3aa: CASSPSQDSSYEQYF
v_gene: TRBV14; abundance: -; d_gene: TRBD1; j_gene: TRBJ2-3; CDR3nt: TGTGCCAGCAGCCCTATCCAGGGGGCGAAGGATACGCAGTATTTT; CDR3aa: CASSPIQGAKDTQYF
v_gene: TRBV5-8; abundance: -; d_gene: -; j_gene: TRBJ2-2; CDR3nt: TGTGCCAGCAGCTTACAGGGCCTAGCTGGCACCGGGGAGCTGTTTTTT; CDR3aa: CASSLQGLAGTGELFF
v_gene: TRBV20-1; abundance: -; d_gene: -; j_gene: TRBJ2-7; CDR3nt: TGCAGTGCTAGTAGCGCCTCCTACGAGCAGTACTTC; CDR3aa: CSASSASYEQYF
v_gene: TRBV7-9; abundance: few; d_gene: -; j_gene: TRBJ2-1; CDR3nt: TGTGCCAGCAGCTTCCAGTTCTTC; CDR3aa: CASSFQFF
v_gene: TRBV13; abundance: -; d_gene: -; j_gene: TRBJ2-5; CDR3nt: TGTGCCAGCAGCCGCCCTACCGTTCTAAAGACCCAGTACTTC; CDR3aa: CASSRPTVLKTQYF
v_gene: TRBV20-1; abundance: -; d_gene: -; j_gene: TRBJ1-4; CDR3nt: TGCAGTGTGTCCCAGCGGGGGCCAGCTAATGAAAAACTGTTTTTT; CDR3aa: CSVSQRGPANEKLFF
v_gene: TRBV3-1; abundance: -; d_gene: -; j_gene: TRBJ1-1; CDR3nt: TGTGCCAGCAGCCAAGCCAAGGGGCGCCCAAAAACCCTCAGGGATATGAACACTGAAGCTTTCTTT; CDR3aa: CASSQAKGRPKTLRDMNTEAFF
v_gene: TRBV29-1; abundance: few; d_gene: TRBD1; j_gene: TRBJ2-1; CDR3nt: TGCAGCGTTGAGAGGGGGCTAAATGAGCAGTTCTTC; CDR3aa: CSVERGLNEQFF
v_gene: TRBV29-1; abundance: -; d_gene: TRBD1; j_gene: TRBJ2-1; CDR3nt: TGCAGCGTAATAACAGGGGTGGGTGAGCAGTTCTTC; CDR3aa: CSVITGVGEQFF
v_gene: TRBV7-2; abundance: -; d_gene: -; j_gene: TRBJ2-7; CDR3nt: TGTGCCAGCAGCCCCCGGGCAGACGGCTACGAGCAGTACTTC; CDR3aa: CASSPRADGYEQYF
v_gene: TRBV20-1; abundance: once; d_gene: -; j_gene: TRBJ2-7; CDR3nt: TGCAGTGCTAGCGCCGGGGCGGATTCCTACGAGCAGTACTTC; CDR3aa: CSASAGADSYEQYF
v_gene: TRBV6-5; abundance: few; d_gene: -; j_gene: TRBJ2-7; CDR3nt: TGTGCCAGCAGTCCCCTGGGTGGGCCCGCCTACGAGCAGTACTTC; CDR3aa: CASSPLGGPAYEQYF
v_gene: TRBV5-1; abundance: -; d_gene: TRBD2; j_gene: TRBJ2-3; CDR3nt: TGCGCCAGCAGCTCTAGCGGGTTTAGCACAGATACGCAGTATTTT; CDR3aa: CASSSSGFSTDTQYF
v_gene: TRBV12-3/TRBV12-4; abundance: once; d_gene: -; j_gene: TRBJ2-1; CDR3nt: TGTGCCAGCAGTTTAGGACAGCGCTCCTACAATGAGCAGTTCTTC; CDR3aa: CASSLGQRSYNEQFF
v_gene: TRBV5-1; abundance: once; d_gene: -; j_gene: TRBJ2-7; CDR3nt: TGCGCCAGCGGGGACCTGTTCGAGCAGTACTTC; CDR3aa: CASGDLFEQYF
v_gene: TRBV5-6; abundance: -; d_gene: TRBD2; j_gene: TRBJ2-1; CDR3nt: TGTGCCAGCAGCTTGGAGTCACAGCGGGAGTTCTCCTACAATGAGCAGTTCTTC; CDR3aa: CASSLESQREFSYNEQFF
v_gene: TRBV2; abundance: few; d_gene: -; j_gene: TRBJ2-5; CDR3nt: TGTGCCAGCAGTGAAATCGGGGACGGGGAGACCCAGTACTTC; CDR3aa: CASSEIGDGETQYF
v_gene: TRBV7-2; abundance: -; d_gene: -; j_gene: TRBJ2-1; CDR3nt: TGTGCCAGCAGCTACCGGGACAACTACAATGAGCAGTTCTTC; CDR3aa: CASSYRDNYNEQFF
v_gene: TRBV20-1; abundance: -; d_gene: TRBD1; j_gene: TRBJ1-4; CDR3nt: TGCAGTGCTAGAGATTCTGGGACAGGGGTACGGGGAAAACTGTTTTTT; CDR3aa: CSARDSGTGVRGKLFF
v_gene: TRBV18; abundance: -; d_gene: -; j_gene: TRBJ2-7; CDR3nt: TGTGCCAGCTCACCGAGAAACGACGCTTACGAGCAGTACTTC; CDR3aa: CASSPRNDAYEQYF
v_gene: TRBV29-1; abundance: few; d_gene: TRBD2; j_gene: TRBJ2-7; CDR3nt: TGCAGCGTTTCGGGAGGGAGGCTCAACGAGCAGTACTTC; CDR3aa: CSVSGGRLNEQYF
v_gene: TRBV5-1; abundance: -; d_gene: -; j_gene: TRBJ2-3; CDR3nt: TGCGCCAGCAGCGGGGGACTCCCAGACACAGATACGCAGTATTTT; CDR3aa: CASSGGLPDTDTQYF
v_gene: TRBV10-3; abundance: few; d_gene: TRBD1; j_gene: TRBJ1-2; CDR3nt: TGTGCCATCAGTGACCGGGACAGCTATGGCTACACCTTC; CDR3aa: CAISDRDSYGYTF
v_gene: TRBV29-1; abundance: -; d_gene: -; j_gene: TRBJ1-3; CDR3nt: TGCAGCGTTGAGGTAGACCTCACTGGAAACACCATATATTTT; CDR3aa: CSVEVDLTGNTIYF
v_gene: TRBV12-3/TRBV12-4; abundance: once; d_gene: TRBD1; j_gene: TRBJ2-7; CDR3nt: TGTGCCAGCAGTTTGACAGGGGGCATCGTATCCTACGAGCAGTACTTC; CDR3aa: CASSLTGGIVSYEQYF
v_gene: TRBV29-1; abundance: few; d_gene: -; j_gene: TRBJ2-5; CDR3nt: TGCAGCGTTGAAGGGGAGACCCAGTACTTC; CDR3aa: CSVEGETQYF
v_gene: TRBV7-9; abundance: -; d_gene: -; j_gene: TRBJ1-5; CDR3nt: TGTGCCAGCAGCTTAGAGGTGGGACCCCCGAATCAGCCCCAGCATTTT; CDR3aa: CASSLEVGPPNQPQHF
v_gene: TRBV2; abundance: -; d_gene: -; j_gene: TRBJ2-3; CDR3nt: TGTGCCAGCAGCGAGACCAGGAGCACAGATACGCAGTATTTT; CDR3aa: CASSETRSTDTQYF
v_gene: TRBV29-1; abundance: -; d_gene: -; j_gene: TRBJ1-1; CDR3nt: TGCAGCGTTGTGGGCAGTGAAGCTTTCTTT; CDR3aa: CSVVGSEAFF
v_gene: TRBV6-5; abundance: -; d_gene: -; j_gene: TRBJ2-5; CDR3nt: TGTGCCAGCAGTTACTCGACAGGATGGAACCAAGAGACCCAGTACTTC; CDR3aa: CASSYSTGWNQETQYF
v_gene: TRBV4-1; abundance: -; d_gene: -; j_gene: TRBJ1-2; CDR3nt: TGCGCCAGCAGCCAAGAAGGTCGTCAGGGCGATTATGGCTACACCTTC; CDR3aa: CASSQEGRQGDYGYTF
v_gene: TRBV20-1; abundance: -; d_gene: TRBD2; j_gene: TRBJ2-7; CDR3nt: TGCAGTGCAGCCCAGGGACTAGCGGGAGTTTACGAGCAGTACTTC; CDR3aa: CSAAQGLAGVYEQYF
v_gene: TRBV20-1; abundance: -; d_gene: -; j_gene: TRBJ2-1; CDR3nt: TGCAGTGCTAGAGTGGCAACCTACAATGAGCAGTTCTTC; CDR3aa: CSARVATYNEQFF
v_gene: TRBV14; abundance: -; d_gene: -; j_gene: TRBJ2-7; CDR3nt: TGTGCCACCTCTACCGGGACGGTGACCTACGAGCAGTACTTC; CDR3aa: CATSTGTVTYEQYF
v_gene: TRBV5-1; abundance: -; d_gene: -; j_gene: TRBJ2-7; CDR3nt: TGCGCCAGCAGCTGGGGGGGGACAGCATCCTACGAGCAGTACTTC; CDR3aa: CASSWGGTASYEQYF
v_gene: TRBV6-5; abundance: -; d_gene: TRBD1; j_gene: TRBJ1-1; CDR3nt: TGTGCCAGCAGTTACTCGGGGACAGCCCTAGAAGCTTTCTTT; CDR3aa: CASSYSGTALEAFF
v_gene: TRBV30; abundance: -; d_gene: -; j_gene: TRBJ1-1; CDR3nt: TGTGCCTGGAGTCAGGGAGGCTCTGAAGCTTTCTTT; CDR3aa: CAWSQGGSEAFF
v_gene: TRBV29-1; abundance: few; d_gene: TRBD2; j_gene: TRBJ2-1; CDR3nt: TGCAGCGTTGCAGCGGGAGGGCCACAGAATGAGCAGTTCTTC; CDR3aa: CSVAAGGPQNEQFF
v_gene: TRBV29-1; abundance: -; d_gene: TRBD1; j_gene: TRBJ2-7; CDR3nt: TGCAGCTCTCGGACAGGGGGCCGCGAGCAGTACTTC; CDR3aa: CSSRTGGREQYF
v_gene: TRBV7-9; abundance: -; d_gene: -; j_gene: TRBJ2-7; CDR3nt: TGTGCCAGCAATAGGGGGGCGGGCGGCTACGAGCAGTACTTC; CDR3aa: CASNRGAGGYEQYF
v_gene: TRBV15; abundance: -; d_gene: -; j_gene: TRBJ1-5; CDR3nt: TGTGCCACCAGCAGAGAAAATAGGGGGACTCAGCCCCAGCATTTT; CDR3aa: CATSRENRGTQPQHF
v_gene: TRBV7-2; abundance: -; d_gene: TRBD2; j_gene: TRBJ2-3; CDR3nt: TGTGCCAGCAGCTTCCAGCGGGGTAGCACAGATACGCAGTATTTT; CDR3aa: CASSFQRGSTDTQYF
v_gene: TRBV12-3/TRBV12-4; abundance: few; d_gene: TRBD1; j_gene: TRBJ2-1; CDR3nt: TGTGCCAGCAGTTTTCGGGACAGGGCCCGCAGTGAGCAGTTCTTC; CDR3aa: CASSFRDRARSEQFF